Each of the 13 T cell receptor beta chains below was sequenced from the same sample in a study of PD-1 blockade in classical Hodgkin lymphoma. Only in-frame clones appear in the TCRdb table, and some are missing; sequencing was by immunoSEQ multiplex PCR. The table has about 7,800 clones, about 82% seen once. After autologous stem cell transplantation all patients relapsed, and prior brentuximab vedotin exposure differed between cohorts. The CD8+ T cells came from thawed PBMCs through magnetic negative selection. The sequencing used CD8+ T cells from blood, collected at baseline. The receptor set was obtained from a human donor with classical Hodgkin lymphoma.

The genes are TRBV9 and TRBJ2-1; a possible D gene is TRBD2 (6 bases). Germline V CDR1 and CDR2: SGDLS, YYNGEE. The ends were cut back, 0 bases at V and 10 bases at J, with 11 bases in the middle. There are 13 residues in the CDR3. CDR3 protein: CASSVVTAGEQFF. CDR3 DNA: TGTGCCAGCAGCGTAGTAACGGCGGGAGAGCAGTTCTTC.

This chain uses TRBV7-9 with TRBJ1-5; no reliable D call. CDR1 and CDR2 from the germline V gene are SEHNR and FQNEAQ (reference sequence). CDR3 size: 14 residues. V lost 1 base and J lost 2, with 6 bases in between. CDR3 DNA: TGTGCCAGCAGCTTAGGGGAGGGCAATCAGCCCCAGCATTTT. Translation gives CASSLGEGNQPQHF.

The rearrangement links TRBV28 to TRBJ2-1; 12 bases line up with TRBD2. Germline V gives CDR1 MDHEN, CDR2 SYDVKM. This CDR3 has 19 residues. Unmatched junction bases numbered 18, after V lost 4 bases and J lost 8 bases. CDR3 region: CASSSYGAGSLAGGYEQFF. In nucleotides, the CDR3 is TGTGCCAGCAGTTCATACGGGGCCGGGTCTCTAGCGGGAGGGTATGAGCAGTTCTTC. Combining the CDR3 with reference TRBV28 and TRBJ2-1 gives the whole variable domain DVKVTQSSRYLVKRTGEKVFLECVQDMDHENMFWYRQDPGLGLRLIYFSYDVKMKEKGDIPEGYSVSREKKERFSLILESASTNQTSMYLCASSSYGAGSLAGGYEQFFGPGTRLTVL.

This clone occurred once. The chain joins TRBV7-8 to TRBJ2-1; the match to TRBD2 covers 10 bases. This CDR3 region has 16 residues. V was pared by 5 bases and J by 5 bases, with 9 bases of the junction left unmatched. Germline V gene data show CDR1 as SGHVS and CDR2 as FQNEAQ. As DNA, the CDR3 is TGTGCCAGCAGCCTTGTCGGGACTAGCGACAACAATGAGCAGTTCTTC. This translates into CASSLVGTSDNNEQFF. Complete variable domain (other parts from reference TRBV7-8 and TRBJ2-1): GAGVSQSPRYKVAKRGQDVALRCDPISGHVSLFWYQQALGQGPEFLTYFQNEAQLDKSGLPSDRFFAERPEGSVSTLKIQRTQQEDSAVYLCASSLVGTSDNNEQFFGPGTRLTVL.

The chain employs TRBV27 and TRBJ1-5; 8 nucleotides align to TRBD1. The V segment lost 5 bases and the J segment 3 bases; nucleotides outside the gene matches: 3. Germline V gives CDR1 MNHEY, CDR2 SMNVEV (reference sequence). This CDR3 spans 14 amino acids. In DNA, the CDR3 is TGTGCCAGCAGTCGGACAGGGTACAATCAGCCCCAGCATTTT. This encodes CASSRTGYNQPQHF.

The V and J genes are TRBV9 and TRBJ1-2; no clear D gene. Germline CDR1 is SGDLS and CDR2 is YYNGEE. This CDR3 spans 13 amino acids. V lost 0 bases and J lost 5, with 8 bases in between. DNA for the CDR3: TGTGCCAGCAGCGTAGGGGAAGGATATGGCTACACCTTC. Translated: CASSVGEGYGYTF.

This sequence joins TRBV5-5 and TRBJ1-1; D is perhaps TRBD1 (6 bases). The CDR3 has 15 residues. Germline lookup yields CDR1 SGHKS and CDR2 YYEKEE (reference sequence). V gave up 3 bases and J gave up 6 bases, with 18 bases separating them. The DNA of the CDR3 is TGTGCCAGCAGCTCCCCCTACACAGGGTTCGCTGAAGCTTTCTTT. Translated: CASSSPYTGFAEAFF.

V gene TRBV6-5 combines with J gene TRBJ2-1; D is undetermined. Trimming cost V 6 bases and J 4 bases, with 13 bases left between them. CDR1 is MNHEY, CDR2 SVGAGI, per germline. This CDR3 spans 14 amino acids. The CDR3 is CASSSSLAYNEQFF. The DNA of the CDR3 is TGTGCCAGCAGCTCTTCCTTGGCATACAATGAGCAGTTCTTC.

This rearrangement joins TRBV27 to TRBJ1-5; perhaps TRBD1 as D (6 bases). Germline V gene data show CDR1 as MNHEY and CDR2 as SMNVEV (reference sequence). Trimming removed 5 bases from V and 5 bases from J, with 19 bases in between. The CDR3 covers 16 residues. In DNA form, the CDR3 reads TGTGCCAGCAGTCCAACAGGGTCATATACGTATCAGCCCCAGCATTTT. It codes for CASSPTGSYTYQPQHF.

The chain is built from TRBV27 and TRBJ2-7; the D is unclear. The CDR3 has 13 amino acids. The germline V gene has CDR1 MNHEY and CDR2 SMNVEV (reference sequence). Trimming pared 0 bases from V and 2 bases from J, leaving 5 bases between. This chain's CDR3 is CASSLSHAYEQYF. The CDR3 DNA reads as TGTGCCAGCAGTTTATCGCACGCCTACGAGCAGTACTTC.

The CDR3 nucleotides read TGTGCCAGCAGCTTAGCGGTAGGGGGAAGCGCCGGGGAGCTGTTTTTT. Protein sequence: CASSLAVGGSAGELFF. J is TRBJ2-2 and V is TRBV7-9; a weak D match, TRBD1 (6 bases). Germline V lookup: CDR1 SEHNR, CDR2 FQNEAQ (reference sequence). Trimming took 0 bases from V and 6 from J, leaving 14 bases between them. This CDR3 spans 16 amino acids.

The chain couples TRBV11-2 to TRBJ2-5, with 12 bases lining up with TRBD1. The trim removed 6 bases at V and 3 bases at J, leaving 5 bases unmatched. The CDR3 extends over 15 amino acids. Germline loops: CDR1 SGHAT, CDR2 FQNNGV. The CDR3 nucleotides are TGTGCCAGCAGACCCGGGACAGGGGGCGAAGAGACCCAGTACTTC. Translated: CASRPGTGGEETQYF.

CDR3: CSALTDTQYF. The CDR3 DNA is TGCAGTGCCCTCACAGATACGCAGTATTTT. The chain carries TRBV20-1 and TRBJ2-3; D is unresolved. Germline CDR1 is DFQATT and CDR2 is SNEGSKA (reference sequence). Trimming took off 6 bases at V and 2 bases at J, with 3 bases between the two ends. The CDR3 loop spans 10 amino acids.